The 25 T cell receptor beta chains reported below all come from one sample, sequenced in a study of glioma-infiltrating T cells after dendritic cell vaccination. Time point here: after dendritic cell vaccination, including at tumor progression/relapse. Assay used: immunoSEQ multiplex PCR; TCRdb lists only in-frame clones, some missing. The table includes some 90,000 clones, more than 80% detected once. Source: blood, taken after dendritic cell vaccination. These receptors were obtained from a human donor with glioblastoma.

The chain is built from TRBV5-4 and TRBJ2-1; D is ambiguous. The CDR3 extends over 13 amino acids. Trimming pared 1 base from V and 6 bases from J, leaving 8 bases between. CDR1 SGHNT and CDR2 YYREEE come from the germline V gene (reference sequence). CDR3 sequence reads: CASSLFTPNEQFF. The CDR3, as DNA: TGTGCCAGCAGCTTGTTTACTCCCAATGAGCAGTTCTTC.

The chain couples TRBV19 to TRBJ1-6, with D possibly matching TRBD1 (5 bases). The germline gives CDR1 LNHDA, CDR2 SQIVND (reference sequence). The CDR3 is 18 residues long. The V gene lost 4 bases and the J gene lost 0 bases, with 16 bases spanning the gap. The CDR3, as DNA: TGTGCCAGTAGTAGATCCGGGGGTCAAGGCTCCTATAATTCACCCCTCCACTTT. It specifies CASSRSGGQGSYNSPLHF.

CDR3 nucleotide sequence: TGTGCCAGTACCCAAAGAGGGGGACAGGGAAACAATCAGCCCCAGCATTTT. Translated: CASTQRGGQGNNQPQHF. The chain has TRBV19 and TRBJ1-5; 9 nucleotides agree with TRBD1. The J segment lost 3 bases and the V segment lost 7 bases, leaving 13 bases of the junction unmatched. The V gene's germline CDR1 is LNHDA and CDR2 SQIVND (reference sequence). The CDR3 loop spans 17 amino acids.

This clone was detected only a few times. The chain carries TRBV19 and TRBJ2-5; D ambiguous. This CDR3 is 11 amino acids long. Germline V gene sequence: CDR1 LNHDA, CDR2 SQIVND (reference sequence). Deletions cut 6 bases from V and 5 bases from J, with 7 bases between. As DNA, the CDR3 is TGTGCCAGTAGGGAGTGGGAGACCCAGTACTTC. Translation: CASREWETQYF.

This rearrangement joins TRBV6-1 to TRBJ1-2, with D maybe TRBD1 (5 bases). The V gene lost 2 bases and the J gene lost 13 bases, with 11 bases spanning the gap. Germline V gene data show CDR1 as MNHNS and CDR2 as SASEGT. The CDR3 is 11 residues long. CDR3 residues: CASSEKGGGTF. CDR3 nucleotide sequence: TGTGCCAGCAGTGAAAAGGGCGGGGGCACCTTC.

The chain uses TRBV19 and TRBJ1-4, with D unclear. This CDR3 has 17 amino acids. Per the germline V gene, CDR1 is LNHDA and CDR2 is SQIVND (reference sequence). Trimming removed 5 bases at V and 0 bases at J, with 16 bases between. CDR3 coding DNA: TGTGCCAGTAGTCCTATGCGGTACGGAGCAACTAATGAAAAACTGTTTTTT. Amino acids: CASSPMRYGATNEKLFF. Full variable domain (remainder filled in from reference TRBV19 and TRBJ1-4): DGGITQSPKYLFRKEGQNVTLSCEQNLNHDAMYWYRQDPGQGLRLIYYSQIVNDFQKGDIAEGYSVSREKKESFPLTVTSAQKNPTAFYLCASSPMRYGATNEKLFFGSGTQLSVL.

The V and J genes are TRBV7-2 and TRBJ1-6, with a possible D match to TRBD1 (6 bases). Trimming shortened V by 5 bases and J by 0 bases, and 14 bases separated the two germline ends. Looked up from germline, CDR1 is SGHTA and CDR2 is FQGNSA. The CDR3 runs 17 residues. DNA of the CDR3: TGTGCCAGCAGCGCGGGGGGGCTCGGCTCCTATAATTCACCCCTCCACTTT. This codes for CASSAGGLGSYNSPLHF.

This rearrangement joins TRBV5-1 to TRBJ1-1; D not certain. With 5 bases removed from V and 4 bases from J, the gap between germline ends came to 12 bases. The CDR3 spans 13 residues. The germline V gene encodes CDR1 SGHRS and CDR2 YFSETQ. The CDR3, as DNA: TGCGCCAGCAGACGCTTAGTGAGCACTGAAGCTTTCTTT. The encoded protein is CASRRLVSTEAFF.

The rearrangement uses TRBV9 and TRBJ2-6, with 10 bases lining up with TRBD1. This CDR3 comprises 17 residues. From germline, CDR1 is SGDLS and CDR2 YYNGEE. Trimming took 4 bases from V and 2 from J; bases not matched to a gene: 6. CDR3 residues: CASSIDRGHTGANVLTF. Written as DNA, the CDR3 is TGTGCCAGCAGCATCGACAGGGGGCATACTGGGGCCAACGTCCTGACTTTC.

The rearrangement links TRBV18 to TRBJ1-3, with D tentatively TRBD1 (6 bases). From germline, CDR1 is KGHSH and CDR2 LQKENI. The CDR3 loop spans 17 amino acids. The germline V and J ends were trimmed by 1 base and 0 bases, with 13 bases remaining between them. CDR3 sequence (DNA): TGTGCCAGCTCACCACAGGACAGTTACTTCTCTGGAAACACCATATATTTT. Translated: CASSPQDSYFSGNTIYF.

This chain uses TRBV19 with TRBJ1-4; D uncertain. The CDR3 spans 15 residues. Germline V lookup: CDR1 LNHDA, CDR2 SQIVND (reference sequence). V lost 5 bases and J 0 bases, leaving 10 bases between the germline ends. The CDR3 loop is CASSRKRATNEKLFF. In nucleotides, the CDR3 is TGTGCCAGTAGTCGAAAACGAGCAACTAATGAAAAACTGTTTTTT.

The rearrangement joins TRBV25-1 to TRBJ1-2; possibly TRBD1 for D (6 bases). CDR1 is MGHDK, CDR2 SYGVNS, per germline. Trimming took off 2 bases at V and 6 bases at J, with 13 bases between the two ends. The CDR3 is 14 residues long. CDR3 sequence (DNA): TGTGCCAGCAGTGAAGTGAGGGGGACGAATGGCTACACCTTC. It specifies CASSEVRGTNGYTF.

This chain uses TRBV5-1 with TRBJ2-3; 7 nucleotides line up with TRBD1. V lost 3 bases, J lost 4 bases, and 5 bases stayed unmatched. The CDR3 runs 14 residues. Germline loops: CDR1 SGHRS, CDR2 YFSETQ. The CDR3 DNA reads TGCGCCAGCAGCTGGGGACAGAGCTCAGATACGCAGTATTTT. Translated, it gives CASSWGQSSDTQYF.

This clone was counted once. The rearrangement joins TRBV5-6 to TRBJ1-2, with D tentatively TRBD1 (5 bases). Germline V gene sequence: CDR1 SGHDT, CDR2 YYEEEE. Trimming removed 1 base from V and 1 base from J, with 11 bases in between. The CDR3 is 15 amino acids. CDR3 amino acids: CASSLRGFLNYGYTF. Here the CDR3 DNA reads TGTGCCAGCAGCTTGAGGGGCTTTCTTAACTATGGCTACACCTTC.

The V and J genes are TRBV2 and TRBJ1-1; 10 bases align to TRBD1. This CDR3 is built from 15 residues. With V trimmed by 4 bases and J by 4 bases, 6 bases remained unmatched. Germline V gene data show CDR1 as SNHLY and CDR2 as FYNNEI. CDR3 in DNA: TGTGCCAGCAGTGGGGGGGACAGGGGTATCACTGAAGCTTTCTTT. Encoded protein: CASSGGDRGITEAFF.

The chain combines TRBV5-4 with TRBJ2-2, with D perhaps matching TRBD1 (6 bases). The V gene lost 0 bases and the J gene lost 5 bases, with 14 bases spanning the gap. The germline V gene encodes CDR1 SGHNT and CDR2 YYREEE (reference sequence). The CDR3 contains 16 residues. For the CDR3, the DNA is TGTGCCAGCAGCTTGGGCCGGACAGCTCATACCGGGGAGCTGTTTTTT. Its protein product is CASSLGRTAHTGELFF.

The chain joins TRBV7-9 to TRBJ1-5; TRBD1 matches at 7 bases. CDR1 and CDR2 (germline): SEHNR, FQNEAQ (reference sequence). The CDR3 is made up of 14 amino acids. V lost 5 bases and J lost 4; bases outside the gene matches: 5. This CDR3 is CASSRDSSNQPQHF. The DNA for the CDR3 is TGTGCCAGCAGCCGGGACAGTTCAAATCAGCCCCAGCATTTT.

V usage is TRBV9 and J usage is TRBJ2-2, with 12 bases matching TRBD1. V was clipped by 3 bases and J by 0 bases; unmatched bases: 6. The CDR3 covers 18 residues. Germline V lookup: CDR1 SGDLS, CDR2 YYNGEE. This chain's CDR3 is CASSARDRGLANTGELFF. The CDR3 region has the DNA TGTGCCAGCAGCGCCAGGGACAGGGGGCTAGCGAACACCGGGGAGCTGTTTTTT. Supplemented by reference TRBV9 and TRBJ2-2, the full variable domain reads DSGVTQTPKHLITATGQRVTLRCSPRSGDLSVYWYQQSLDQGLQFLIQYYNGEERAKGNILERFSAQQFPDLHSELNLSSLELGDSALYFCASSARDRGLANTGELFFGEGSRLTVL.

This clone showed up many times. This chain uses TRBV6-1 with TRBJ2-1; 14 bases map to TRBD2. CDR3 size: 15 residues. V lost 4 bases to trimming and J lost 4 bases; unmatched junction nucleotides: 0. From germline, CDR1 is MNHNS and CDR2 SASEGT. The CDR3 coding sequence is TGTGCCAGCAGTGGACTAGCGGGAGGGTACAATGAGCAGTTCTTC. Encoded protein: CASSGLAGGYNEQFF.

The V gene is TRBV5-1, the J gene TRBJ1-6, with D hard to call. V dropped 6 bases and J dropped 0 bases, with 10 bases sitting between them. The CDR3 spans 15 residues. Germline V lookup: CDR1 SGHRS, CDR2 YFSETQ. The CDR3 nucleotides are TGCGCCAGCATGTTGGAGAGCTCCTATAATTCACCCCTCCACTTT. It is translated as CASMLESSYNSPLHF.

This chain uses TRBV28 with TRBJ2-7; a weak D match, TRBD2 (7 bases). V gave up 7 bases and J gave up 5 bases, with 27 bases separating them. Germline V lookup: CDR1 MDHEN, CDR2 SYDVKM. The CDR3 contains 17 residues. The CDR3 loop reads CASIPSFGGREGNEQYV. The DNA for the CDR3 is TGTGCCAGCATTCCCTCATTCGGGGGGCGCGAAGGCAACGAGCAGTACGTC.

The chain's CDR3 is CASSFAFEGYLSYNEQFF. The CDR3 region has the DNA TGTGCCAGCAGCTTCGCCTTTGAGGGTTACCTCTCCTACAATGAGCAGTTCTTC. The J gene is TRBJ2-1, the V gene TRBV13; TRBD2 might be the D (5 bases). This CDR3 is built from 18 residues. V was trimmed by 3 bases and J by 0 bases, leaving 18 bases between them. Germline CDR1 and CDR2: PRHDT and FYEKMQ (reference sequence). Full variable domain (missing parts from reference TRBV13 and TRBJ2-1): AAGVIQSPRHLIKEKRETATLKCYPIPRHDTVYWYQQGPGQDPQFLISFYEKMQSDKGSIPDRFSAQQFSDYHSELNMSSLELGDSALYFCASSFAFEGYLSYNEQFFGPGTRLTVL.

The chain is built from TRBV19 and TRBJ2-4; the D is unclear. Germline V gives CDR1 LNHDA, CDR2 SQIVND (reference sequence). CDR3 length: 11 amino acids. Trimming left V 5 bases short and J 7 bases short, with 6 bases between. CDR3: CASSVYNIQYF. CDR3 sequence (DNA): TGTGCCAGTAGTGTTTATAACATTCAGTACTTC.

The gene calls are TRBV9 and TRBJ1-5; the D is unclear. The V gene's germline CDR1 is SGDLS and CDR2 YYNGEE. This CDR3 contains 14 residues. V was trimmed by 0 bases and J by 4 bases, leaving 8 bases between them. As DNA, the CDR3 is TGTGCCAGCAGCGTAGATCCCAGTAATCAGCCCCAGCATTTT. Encoded protein: CASSVDPSNQPQHF.

The CDR3 region is CAISGTGQLNSPLHF. The CDR3 DNA follows: TGTGCCATCAGTGGGACGGGACAGTTGAATTCACCCCTCCACTTT. This chain joins TRBV10-3 and TRBJ1-6; the match to TRBD1 covers 7 bases. After removal of 4 bases from V and 7 bases from J, the junction contained 7 bases not matched to a gene. There are 15 residues in the CDR3. Germline V gene lookup returns CDR1 ENHRY and CDR2 SYGVKD.